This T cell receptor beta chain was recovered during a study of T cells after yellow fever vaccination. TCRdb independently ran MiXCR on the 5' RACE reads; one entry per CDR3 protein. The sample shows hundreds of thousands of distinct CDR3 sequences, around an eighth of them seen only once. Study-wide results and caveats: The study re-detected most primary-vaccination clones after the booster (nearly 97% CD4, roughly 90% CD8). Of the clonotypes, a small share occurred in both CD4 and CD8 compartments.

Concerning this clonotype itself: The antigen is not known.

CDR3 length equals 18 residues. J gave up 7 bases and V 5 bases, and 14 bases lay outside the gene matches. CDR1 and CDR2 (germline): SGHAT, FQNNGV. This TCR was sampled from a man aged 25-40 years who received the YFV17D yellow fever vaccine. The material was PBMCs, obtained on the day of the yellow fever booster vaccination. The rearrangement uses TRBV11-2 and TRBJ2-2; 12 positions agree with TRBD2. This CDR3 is CASSLNSPGLAGGGELFF. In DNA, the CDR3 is TGTGCCAGCAGCCTAAATAGCCCGGGACTAGCGGGCGGCGGGGAGCTGTTTTTT. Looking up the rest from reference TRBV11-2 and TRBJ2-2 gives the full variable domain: EAGVAQSPRYKIIEKRQSVAFWCNPISGHATLYWYQQILGQGPKLLIQFQNNGVVDDSQLPKDRFSAERLKGVDSTLKIQPAKLEDSAVYLCASSLNSPGLAGGGELFFGEGSRLTVL.